The clone carrying this T cell receptor (beta chain) has more than one count but fewer than ten. Each CDR3 protein is one row after TCRdb ran MiXCR on the 5' RACE reads. Here the sample spans 110,000 to 150,000 distinct CDR3 sequences, 11% to 15% being singletons. The source of the sample is a study of T-cell memory formation after mild COVID-19. Germline V lookup: CDR1 MNHEY, CDR2 SMNVEV (reference sequence). The CDR3 spans 13 residues. V dropped 4 bases and J dropped 4 bases, with 10 bases sitting between them. The specimen sequenced was PBMCs or a T cell subset sorted from them (not recorded which). The chain couples TRBV27 to TRBJ2-5; D not resolved. This clonotype originated in an adult woman who had mild COVID-19 (a few samples of this study predate the infection). Cell type and time point are not known. CDR3 residues: CASSYGGGETQYF. The DNA of the CDR3 is TGTGCCAGCAGTTACGGCGGCGGAGAGACCCAGTACTTC.